Listed below are T cell receptor beta chains from one sample, sequenced in a study of T cells expressing NK-cell markers. Reanalyzing the 5' RACE reads, TCRdb keeps one entry per CDR3 protein, without DNA. The repertoire table contains 350,000 to 450,000 distinct CDR3 sequences. The sequenced sample consisted of blood T cells: a sorted CD56 or NKG2C T cell subset, CD4+ or CD8+ T cells, or bulk PBMC T cells (not recorded which). The source is a man aged 18-70 years in good health. The CDR3 runs from the conserved cysteine through the conserved F or W.

V: TRBV7-6
J: TRBJ2-1
CDR3: CASSVRSVGTYNEQFF

V: TRBV2
J: TRBJ1-4
CDR3: CASRRRDLNEKLFF

V: TRBV2
J: TRBJ1-5
CDR3: CASSAGVHGPQHF

V: TRBV5-1
J: TRBJ1-6
CDR3: CASSLSTGGRDSPLHF

V: TRBV12-3/TRBV12-4
J: TRBJ1-6
CDR3: CASSLGIHRSPLHF

V: TRBV11-2
J: TRBJ2-1
CDR3: CASSPINNEQFF

V: TRBV6-1
J: TRBJ1-6
CDR3: CASRRETGGTYNSPLHF

V: TRBV7-2
J: TRBJ2-1
CDR3: CASTNRGRGRNEQFF

V: TRBV2
J: TRBJ1-5
CDR3: CASSDNRANQPQHF

V: TRBV20-1
J: TRBJ2-1
CDR3: CSARDPRFNEQFF

V: TRBV5-1
J: TRBJ2-3
CDR3: CASSSSTDTQYF

V: TRBV6-5
J: TRBJ2-1
CDR3: CASSYSGTSGGAGNEQFF

V: TRBV5-1
J: TRBJ2-7
CDR3: CASSLAAGSYEQYF

V: TRBV10-3
J: TRBJ2-3
CDR3: CAIRYGLASTDTQYF

V: TRBV6-2/TRBV6-3
J: TRBJ2-1
CDR3: CASSTPRDRVVSEQFF

V: TRBV7-9
J: TRBJ2-1
CDR3: CASSLTGQTYNEQFF

V: TRBV18
J: TRBJ2-5
CDR3: CASSRRRASETQYF

V: TRBV5-5
J: TRBJ2-1
CDR3: CASSSGGRYNEQFF

V: TRBV9
J: TRBJ2-1
CDR3: CASSVVPSFYNEQFF

V: TRBV27
J: TRBJ2-5
CDR3: CASSTKRGVEETQYF

V: TRBV20-1
J: TRBJ1-3
CDR3: CSATVRNTIYF

V: TRBV11-1
J: TRBJ2-3
CDR3: CASSQTGRPRGGTDTQYF

V: TRBV15
J: TRBJ2-1
CDR3: CATSMGLPHNEQFF

V: TRBV5-6
J: TRBJ2-1
CDR3: CASSFNSGGYNEQFF

V: TRBV23-1
J: TRBJ2-2
CDR3: CASSQSGLLNTGELFF

V: TRBV24-1
J: TRBJ1-5
CDR3: CATSLGVGSNQPQHF

V: TRBV2
J: TRBJ2-7
CDR3: CASTGRGSSYEQYF

V: TRBV5-5
J: TRBJ2-7
CDR3: CASSLLAGEREQYF

V: TRBV7-9
J: TRBJ1-4
CDR3: CASSPGRGTNEKLFF

V: TRBV6-6
J: TRBJ1-1
CDR3: CASSTNRAEAFF